These T cell receptor beta chains were read from a single sample in a study of blood T cell repertoires in COVID-19. The repertoire was sequenced with immunoSEQ multiplex PCR; TCRdb's copy has only in-frame clones and lacks some. There are 350,000 or so clones in the sample; about 90% occur only once, and roughly a tenth lies in the top ten. Material: peripheral blood. These TCRs come from a woman in her 30s with COVID-19, enrolled during active disease. The CDR3 runs from the conserved cysteine through the conserved F or W. Each record gives: J gene, clone size, V gene, D gene, CDR3 DNA, CDR3 protein. The D gene is left open where the match is weak. The size entry is marked missing in some rows and otherwise reads once, few, many or a size class.

TRBJ1-1 | - | TRBV6-5 | TRBD1 | TGTGCCAGCAGTCGGACAGGGCTCACTGAAGCTTTCTTT | CASSRTGLTEAFF
TRBJ2-3 | - | TRBV27 | TRBD1 | TGTGCCAGCAGCTGGGCCGGGACAGTGATAGATACGCAGTATTTT | CASSWAGTVIDTQYF
TRBJ2-1 | - | TRBV29-1 | TRBD1 | TGCAGCGTTGCGACAGGGGGCTCCTACAATGAGCAGTTCTTC | CSVATGGSYNEQFF
TRBJ2-7 | - | TRBV29-1 | - | TGCAGCGGTCTAATGGACGAGCAGTACTTC | CSGLMDEQYF
TRBJ2-5 | - | TRBV3-1/TRBV3-2 | - | TGTGCCAGCAGCCAAGATGAAGCAGGGCAAGAGACCCAGTACTTC | CASSQDEAGQETQYF
TRBJ2-2 | - | TRBV11-3 | TRBD2 | TGTGCCAGCAGCTTAGATTTCGCGGGAGGGAACACCGGGGAGCTGTTTTTT | CASSLDFAGGNTGELFF
TRBJ2-1 | - | TRBV19 | TRBD2 | TGTGCCAGTAGCCCTCATCGGGGGGGGATTGAGCAGTTCTTC | CASSPHRGGIEQFF
TRBJ2-1 | - | TRBV11-2 | - | TGTGCCAGCAGCTTAGAAGGAGCGCTTCTCAATGAGCAGTTCTTC | CASSLEGALLNEQFF
TRBJ1-5 | - | TRBV6-5 | - | TGTGCCAGCAGTTATTCCCGGCAGGCCAATCAGCCCCAGCATTTT | CASSYSRQANQPQHF
TRBJ2-7 | - | TRBV7-9 | TRBD2 | TGTGCCAGCAGTCCGGGACTAGCCATCTACGAGCAGTACTTC | CASSPGLAIYEQYF
TRBJ2-7 | - | TRBV7-3 | TRBD2 | TGTGCCAGCAGTGAAGCGGGAGGCTACGAGCAGTACTTC | CASSEAGGYEQYF
TRBJ2-7 | few | TRBV7-9 | - | TGTGCCAGCAGCTTAGCCCAGGGCCAGCAGTACTTC | CASSLAQGQQYF
TRBJ2-5 | - | TRBV27 | TRBD2 | TGTGCCAGCAGTGCCACTAGCGCCTGGGTGGGGACCCAGTACTTC | CASSATSAWVGTQYF
TRBJ1-5 | - | TRBV28 | - | TGTGCCAGCAGTTTTACAGGTGACAATCAGCCCCAGCATTTT | CASSFTGDNQPQHF
TRBJ2-7 | - | TRBV7-3 | TRBD1 | TGTGCCAGCAGCTGGGACCGACAGGGGAGAGGGTACGAGCAGTACTTC | CASSWDRQGRGYEQYF
TRBJ1-1 | - | TRBV5-4 | TRBD1 | TGTGCCAGCAGCTTTGGAGGGGGCGTCACTGAAGCTTTCTTT | CASSFGGGVTEAFF
TRBJ1-1 | - | TRBV28 | - | TGTGCCAGCAGTCTCCCCCCGGGGGGGGGAACTGAAGCTTTCTTT | CASSLPPGGGTEAFF
TRBJ2-5 | - | TRBV5-4 | - | TGTGCCAGCAGCTTGGGCGGCGCCGGTGGAGAGACCCAGTACTTC | CASSLGGAGGETQYF
TRBJ2-1 | once | TRBV24-1 | - | TGTGCCACCAAGGAGGCACGGCGGAGACCCTACAATGAGCAGTTCTTC | CATKEARRRPYNEQFF
TRBJ2-7 | - | TRBV6-2/TRBV6-3 | - | TGTGCCAGCAGTTACTCGATATCGGGGTACGAGCAGTACTTC | CASSYSISGYEQYF
TRBJ2-2 | - | TRBV9 | TRBD2 | TGTGCCAGCAGCCTAGAAGGCAGCGGGAGGGCCCCGAACACCGGGGAGCTGTTTTTT | CASSLEGSGRAPNTGELFF
TRBJ1-6 | - | TRBV5-5 | TRBD1 | TGTGCCAGCAGCTCCCGGACAGGGAATAATTCACCCCTCCACTTT | CASSSRTGNNSPLHF
TRBJ2-7 | - | TRBV24-1 | - | TGTGCCACCAGTGACACCGAGAAGGGGAATTACGAGCAGTACTTC | CATSDTEKGNYEQYF
TRBJ1-5 | - | TRBV28 | - | TGTGCCAGCAGTTTAGGAACCCAAACGGGGCAGCCCCAGCATTTT | CASSLGTQTGQPQHF
TRBJ2-2 | - | TRBV7-3 | - | TGTGCCAGCAGCCGGGACATTGGCACAACCGGGGAGCTGTTTTTT | CASSRDIGTTGELFF
TRBJ2-1 | once | TRBV5-1 | - | TGCGCCAGCAGCCAGGCCTGGGGCTATGAGCAGTTCTTC | CASSQAWGYEQFF
TRBJ2-1 | - | TRBV14 | TRBD2 | TGTGCCAGCAGCCAAGAGCGAATCTCTAGCGGGAGGACCTACAATGAGCAGTTCTTC | CASSQERISSGRTYNEQFF
TRBJ1-6 | - | TRBV5-4 | TRBD1 | TGTGCCAGCAGCTCCGGGACAGGGAATTCACCCCTCCACTTT | CASSSGTGNSPLHF
TRBJ2-1 | - | TRBV7-6 | TRBD2 | TGTGCCAGCAGCTTCCTTGACGGGGGGTACAATGAGCAGTTCTTC | CASSFLDGGYNEQFF
TRBJ2-5 | once | TRBV7-2 | TRBD2 | TGTGCCAGCAGCCCTCGAAGAAAACTAGCGGAGGGGCAAGAGACCCAGTACTTC | CASSPRRKLAEGQETQYF
TRBJ1-5 | few | TRBV5-1 | - | TGCGCCAGCAGCTTGGAAGGGGGTAGCAATCAGCCCCAGCATTTT | CASSLEGGSNQPQHF
TRBJ1-5 | - | TRBV6-6 | - | TGTGCCAGCAGTACAAGAGGTCAGCCCCAGCATTTT | CASSTRGQPQHF
TRBJ1-1 | - | TRBV19 | - | TGTGCCAGTAGTTTGCGGACGGGTGCGGGCGGCACTGAAGCTTTCTTT | CASSLRTGAGGTEAFF
TRBJ2-7 | - | TRBV28 | TRBD1 | TGTGCCACCCTCCCGGGACAGGGAGTGAGCGAGCAGTACTTC | CATLPGQGVSEQYF
TRBJ2-1 | - | TRBV6-5 | TRBD2 | TGTGCCAGCAGTTACATTAGCGGGAGCGTCTACAATGAGCAGTTCTTC | CASSYISGSVYNEQFF
TRBJ2-1 | - | TRBV2 | - | TGTGCCAGCGTAACAGTCCCATACAATGAGCAGTTCTTC | CASVTVPYNEQFF
TRBJ2-5 | - | TRBV5-4 | TRBD2 | TGTGCCAGCAGCAGCGGACCGGGAGGGCCGTTGAAAGAGACCCAGTACTTC | CASSSGPGGPLKETQYF